This T cell receptor (beta chain) was profiled in a study of blood T cell repertoires in COVID-19. Study background: Collection of acute and convalescent COVID-19 samples took place in the United States, Italy and Spain. PBMCs, B-cell-depleted T cells, or T cells provided the cDNA or gDNA that made up the material.

This clone was seen more than once but under ten times. Per the authors' pipeline: For nucleated cells, counts were estimated from reference gene primer amplification. The repertoire was sequenced with immunoSEQ multiplex PCR; TCRdb's copy has only in-frame clones and lacks some. V, J and clone size derive from that table, while D and trimming were established from the DNA sequence. The data contain about 80,000 clones, roughly 87% of them singletons. This receptor was obtained from a man older than 75 with acute or convalescent COVID-19. The sequencing input was peripheral blood.

The CDR3 is CASSIARGYEQYF. The CDR3 DNA sequence: TGTGCCAGTAGTATAGCGCGGGGCTACGAGCAGTACTTC. V usage is TRBV19 and J usage is TRBJ2-7; tentatively, D is TRBD2 (6 bases). CDR1 LNHDA and CDR2 SQIVND come from the germline V gene (reference sequence). CDR3 length: 13 residues. Trimming left V 1 base short and J 3 bases short, with 7 bases between.